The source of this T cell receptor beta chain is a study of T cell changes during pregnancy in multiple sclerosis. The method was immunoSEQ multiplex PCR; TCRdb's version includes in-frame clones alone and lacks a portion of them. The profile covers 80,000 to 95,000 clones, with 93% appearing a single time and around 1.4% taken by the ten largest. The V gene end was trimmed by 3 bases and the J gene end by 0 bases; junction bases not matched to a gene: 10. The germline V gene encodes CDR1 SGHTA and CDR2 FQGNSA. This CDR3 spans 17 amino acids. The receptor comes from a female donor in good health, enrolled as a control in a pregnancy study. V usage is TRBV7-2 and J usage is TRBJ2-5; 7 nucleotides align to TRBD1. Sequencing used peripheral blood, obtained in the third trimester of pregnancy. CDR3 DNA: TGTGCCAGCAGCTTGGGTGGAACAGGGGCCGACCAAGAGACCCAGTACTTC. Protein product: CASSLGGTGADQETQYF.